The 26 T cell receptor beta chains reported below all come from one sample, sequenced in a study of Ad26.COV2.S vaccination and SARS-CoV-2 variants. The method was immunoSEQ multiplex PCR; TCRdb's version includes in-frame clones alone and lacks a portion of them. Among 450,000 to 550,000 clones, about 91% were seen once, and the ten largest hold 2% to 3%. Treatment noted: approximately 18 received Ad26.COV2.S at low or high dose, single or two shots; several received placebo; per-sample allocation not given. Sampling was performed 63 days after the first vaccine or placebo injection. The source material was peripheral blood, sampled in a trial of Ad26.COV2.S vaccine versus placebo. These receptors were taken from a person aged 18-65 years who received the Ad26.COV2.S COVID-19 vaccine or a placebo.

The chain links TRBV4-1 to TRBJ1-1, with D hard to call. This CDR3 comprises 14 residues. The germline CDR1 and CDR2 sequences are MGHRA and YSYEKL. V was trimmed by 4 bases and J by 7 bases, leaving 16 bases between them. The chain's CDR3 is CASSPQFRRIEAFF. The CDR3 DNA sequence: TGCGCCAGCAGCCCTCAATTCAGACGGATTGAAGCTTTCTTT.

V usage is TRBV19 and J usage is TRBJ1-2; D is ambiguous. The length of the CDR3 is 14 residues. Germline V gene sequence: CDR1 LNHDA, CDR2 SQIVND (reference sequence). The V gene lost 6 bases and the J gene lost 1 base, with 12 bases spanning the gap. CDR3 loop: CASRGRRYNYGYTF. CDR3 nucleotides: TGTGCCAGTAGGGGAAGACGCTATAACTATGGCTACACCTTC.

The chain recombines TRBV7-9 with TRBJ2-2; TRBD1 aligns across 8 bases. The CDR3 totals 17 residues. With V trimmed by 11 bases and J by 0 bases, 14 bases remained unmatched. CDR1 is SEHNR, CDR2 FQNEAQ, per germline (reference sequence). CDR3: CACPPRAGGSNTGELFF. The CDR3 coding sequence is TGTGCCTGCCCCCCCCGGGCAGGGGGCTCGAACACCGGGGAGCTGTTTTTT.

V usage is TRBV28 and J usage is TRBJ1-3; D uncertain. CDR3 length equals 14 residues. From germline, CDR1 is MDHEN and CDR2 SYDVKM. The germline V and J ends were trimmed by 3 bases and 4 bases, with 10 bases remaining between them. The CDR3 region has the DNA TGTGCCAGCAGTTTTGGGATCAGGGGAAACACCATATATTTT. Protein product: CASSFGIRGNTIYF.

The V and J genes are TRBV18 and TRBJ1-1; 11 bases map to TRBD1. The CDR3 contains 14 residues. In germline, CDR1 is KGHSH, CDR2 LQKENI. J was trimmed by 6 bases and V by 7 bases; bases with no gene match: 7. CDR3: CASCSGTGGSEAFF. For the CDR3, the DNA is TGTGCCAGCTGTTCCGGGACAGGGGGGTCTGAAGCTTTCTTT.

The chain is built from TRBV6-5 and TRBJ1-3, with D hard to call. The germline gives CDR1 MNHEY, CDR2 SVGAGI. V was trimmed by 7 bases and J by 0 bases, leaving 13 bases between them. This CDR3 contains 15 residues. CDR3 sequence (DNA): TGTGCCAGCACTAGACTCGGTTCCTCTGGAAACACCATATATTTT. Translated: CASTRLGSSGNTIYF.

The chain combines TRBV3-1 (or the pseudogene TRBV3-2) with TRBJ2-3; D gene uncertain. The CDR3 extends over 17 amino acids. CDR1 LGHDT and CDR2 YNNKEL come from the germline V gene (reference sequence). Trimming took off 0 bases at V and 0 bases at J, with 13 bases between the two ends. Written as DNA, the CDR3 is TGTGCCAGCAGCCAAGAGGTTCAGTGGTCTAGCACAGATACGCAGTATTTT. Amino acid sequence: CASSQEVQWSSTDTQYF.

This clone was seen just once. The chain recombines TRBV2 with TRBJ1-6; D remains unclear. CDR3 size: 13 residues. V was clipped by 8 bases and J by 4 bases, with 9 bases between them. Germline CDR1 reads SNHLY; CDR2 reads FYNNEI. Written as DNA, the CDR3 is TGTGCCAGCGCTTGGGATTATAATTCACCCCTCCACTTT. As protein: CASAWDYNSPLHF. Full variable domain (rest looked up from reference TRBV2 and TRBJ1-6): EPEVTQTPSHQVTQMGQEVILRCVPISNHLYFYWYRQILGQKVEFLVSFYNNEISEKSEIFDDQFSVERPDGSNFTLKIRSTKLEDSAMYFCASAWDYNSPLHFGNGTRLTVT.

This clone came up a few times. The J gene is TRBJ1-1, the V gene TRBV7-9, with D perhaps matching TRBD1 (5 bases). V lost 8 bases and J lost 0, with 19 bases in between. Germline assignment: CDR1 SEHNR and CDR2 FQNEAQ (reference sequence). This CDR3 contains 16 residues. CDR3 sequence: CASRSGPRGMNTEAFF. The CDR3 DNA is TGTGCCAGCCGTTCGGGGCCACGGGGAATGAACACTGAAGCTTTCTTT.

The chain recombines TRBV29-1 with TRBJ2-3; D possibly corresponds to TRBD2 (6 bases). Germline CDR1 is SQVTM and CDR2 is ANQGSEA. The CDR3 is made up of 13 amino acids. V was cut by 3 bases and J by 6 bases, with 13 bases left in between. The CDR3 protein is CSVDLEGRDTQYF. The CDR3 region has the DNA TGCAGCGTTGACCTCGAGGGGAGGGATACGCAGTATTTT.

The chain links TRBV4-2 to TRBJ1-2; D might be TRBD1 (6 bases). The CDR3 runs 15 residues. Trimming took 8 bases from V and 1 from J, leaving 17 bases between them. The germline V gene has CDR1 LGHNA and CDR2 YNFKEQ. The CDR3: CASDSGGNYNYGYTF. The CDR3 DNA reads as TGTGCCAGCGACTCCGGGGGCAATTATAACTATGGCTACACCTTC.

The V and J genes are TRBV4-1 and TRBJ2-7, with D tentatively TRBD1 (6 bases). Germline V gene data show CDR1 as MGHRA and CDR2 as YSYEKL. The CDR3 sequence is 13 residues long. Trimming left V 4 bases short and J 3 bases short, with 10 bases between. The CDR3 sequence is CASSLRGGYEQYV. CDR3 coding DNA: TGCGCCAGCAGCCTACGAGGGGGCTACGAGCAGTACGTC.

The chain couples TRBV28 to TRBJ2-1; 8 bases are shared with TRBD1. J was trimmed by 7 bases and V by 6 bases; bases with no gene match: 11. This CDR3 contains 15 residues. CDR1 MDHEN and CDR2 SYDVKM come from the germline V gene. The CDR3 loop is CASRERTGTWNEQFF. CDR3 DNA: TGTGCCAGCAGGGAAAGGACAGGGACGTGGAATGAGCAGTTCTTC.

The chain carries TRBV6-2 or TRBV6-3 and TRBJ2-7, with D uncertain. V was pared by 2 bases and J by 6 bases, with 5 bases between. The CDR3 totals 11 residues. Germline loops: CDR1 MNHEY, CDR2 SVGEGT. CDR3 residues: CASSYPSEQYF. CDR3 nucleotide sequence: TGTGCCAGCAGTTACCCTTCCGAGCAGTACTTC.

The chain joins TRBV11-3 to TRBJ2-2, with D perhaps matching TRBD2 (5 bases). This CDR3 region has 17 residues. The V end was cut by 5 bases, the J end by 4 bases, with 20 bases between. Looked up from germline, CDR1 is SGHNT and CDR2 is YENEEA. The chain's CDR3 is CASSLMLSSPVTGELFF. The CDR3 nucleotides are TGTGCCAGCAGCCTTATGTTGTCTAGCCCGGTCACCGGGGAGCTGTTTTTT.

The V and J genes are TRBV19 and TRBJ2-7; tentatively, D is TRBD1 (6 bases). Trimming left V 3 bases short and J 0 bases short, with 9 bases between. CDR1 and CDR2 from the germline V gene are LNHDA and SQIVND (reference sequence). This CDR3 spans 14 amino acids. The CDR3 sequence is CASSIQGNSYEQYF. Here the CDR3 DNA reads TGTGCCAGTAGTATCCAGGGGAACTCCTACGAGCAGTACTTC.

J is TRBJ1-6 and V is TRBV19; the D gene is possibly TRBD1 (5 bases). The germline gives CDR1 LNHDA, CDR2 SQIVND (reference sequence). The CDR3 extends over 13 amino acids. V was cut by 6 bases and J by 7 bases, with 10 bases left in between. The CDR3 sequence: CASSGTRNSPLHF. The DNA for the CDR3 is TGTGCCAGTAGCGGGACTCGGAATTCACCCCTCCACTTT.

This sequence joins TRBV5-1 and TRBJ2-1; no reliable D call. The germline V and J ends were trimmed by 4 bases and 6 bases, with 11 bases remaining between them. Germline CDR1 SGHRS, CDR2 YFSETQ. The CDR3 has 13 amino acids. The CDR3 region has the DNA TGCGCCAGCAGCGCGCCGTCTAGCAATGAGCAGTTCTTC. Translation gives CASSAPSSNEQFF.

This clone came up once. This rearrangement joins TRBV11-3 to TRBJ1-4; the D gene is possibly TRBD1 (6 bases). This CDR3 comprises 15 residues. Germline CDR1 is SGHNT and CDR2 is YENEEA. Trimming shortened V by 4 bases and J by 7 bases, and 16 bases separated the two germline ends. CDR3 coding DNA: TGTGCCAGCAGCTCCAGGACAGACTCGGGTGAAAAACTGTTTTTT. Protein sequence: CASSSRTDSGEKLFF. The whole variable domain, filled in from reference TRBV11-3 and TRBJ1-4, reads EAGVVQSPRYKIIEKKQPVAFWCNPISGHNTLYWYLQNLGQGPELLIRYENEEAVDDSQLPKDRFSAERLKGVDSTLKIQPAELGDSAVYLCASSSRTDSGEKLFFGSGTQLSVL.

The chain couples TRBV7-9 to TRBJ1-2; no clear D gene. The CDR3 consists of 13 residues. V was trimmed by 4 bases and J by 8 bases, leaving 14 bases between them. Germline CDR1 and CDR2: SEHNR and FQNEAQ (reference sequence). The CDR3 nucleotides are TGTGCCAGCAGCTCTAGGGAATCTGGAGGCTACACCTTC. Translation: CASSSRESGGYTF.

The chain recombines TRBV9 with TRBJ1-3; D perhaps matches TRBD1 (5 bases). CDR1 and CDR2 from the germline V gene are SGDLS and YYNGEE. This CDR3 comprises 16 residues. V lost 0 bases and J lost 4, with 14 bases in between. The CDR3 nucleotides read TGTGCCAGCAGCGTAGAGGGCAGGGTGGCCGGAAACACCATATATTTT. This gives the protein CASSVEGRVAGNTIYF.

The J gene is TRBJ1-1, the V gene TRBV27; D gene uncertain. This CDR3 comprises 13 residues. V lost 6 bases, J lost 0 bases, and 8 bases lay in between. Germline V gene lookup returns CDR1 MNHEY and CDR2 SMNVEV (reference sequence). CDR3 nucleotide sequence: TGTGCCAGCAGGTCAACTATGAACACTGAAGCTTTCTTT. It is translated as CASRSTMNTEAFF.

The rearrangement links TRBV4-3 to TRBJ1-2, with D possibly TRBD1 on 5 matching bases. CDR3 length equals 18 residues. Looked up from germline, CDR1 is LGHNA and CDR2 is YSLEER. With 3 bases removed from V and 2 bases from J, the gap between germline ends came to 22 bases. CDR3 sequence: CASSQGGGRYGANYGYTF. Here the CDR3 DNA reads TGCGCCAGCAGCCAGGGGGGGGGACGCTACGGTGCGAACTATGGCTACACCTTC.

The chain recombines TRBV7-9 with TRBJ2-3; D gene ambiguous. The germline V and J ends were trimmed by 5 bases and 1 base, with 13 bases remaining between them. The CDR3 extends over 15 amino acids. Germline CDR1 is SEHNR and CDR2 is FQNEAQ (reference sequence). The CDR3 DNA reads as TGTGCCAGCAGCCCTCCTGGGCCCCGCACAGATACGCAGTATTTT. Amino acids: CASSPPGPRTDTQYF. Supplemented by reference TRBV7-9 and TRBJ2-3, the full variable domain reads DTGVSQNPRHKITKRGQNVTFRCDPISEHNRLYWYRQTLGQGPEFLTYFQNEAQLEKSRLLSDRFSAERPKGSFSTLEIQRTEQGDSAMYLCASSPPGPRTDTQYFGPGTRLTVL.

V is TRBV18 and J is TRBJ2-1, with 15 bases lining up with TRBD2. The CDR3 consists of 17 residues. V lost 3 bases, J lost 6 bases, and 6 bases stayed unmatched. Germline CDR1 KGHSH, CDR2 LQKENI. CDR3 protein: CASSPGLAGGPVNEQFF. The CDR3 DNA reads as TGTGCCAGCTCACCCGGACTAGCGGGGGGGCCGGTCAATGAGCAGTTCTTC.

The rearrangement joins TRBV7-9 to TRBJ2-3; TRBD2 matches 15 bases. The CDR3 has 17 residues. CDR1 SEHNR and CDR2 FQNEAQ come from the germline V gene (reference sequence). V trimming: 4 bases; J trimming: 2 bases; junction bases outside the gene matches: 4. For the CDR3, the DNA is TGTGCCAGCAGCTCTCGGACTAGCGGGAGGGACACAGATACGCAGTATTTT. Translated: CASSSRTSGRDTDTQYF.